Sequencing of this TCR gamma chain was carried out in a study of γδ T cells in repeated Plasmodium falciparum infection. Study context: Age- and gender-matched Australian children served as comparison for malaria-exposed Malian children. Malian repertoires were sampled cross-sectionally without transmission and longitudinally through febrile malaria. Sampling occurred at baseline, pre-infection for selected infections, and 21 days post-infection.

Each sorted gammadelta sample had TRG and TRD chains sequenced. TCRdb ran CATT on the multiplex PCR reads. The sample has some 30,000 gamma-chain clones, more than 1.4% seen once; the top ten hold roughly a fifth. This clone was detected many times. The sequenced sample was gamma-delta T cells from blood. The sequence derives from a pool of human donors (malaria-infected and uninfected, not separated).

The CDR3 DNA reads as TGTGCCTTGTGGGAGGGTCAGTTGGGCAAAAAAATCAAGGTATTT. Translating it yields CALWEGQLGKKIKVF. The chain combines TRGV9 with TRGJP. Germline V lookup: CDR1 GITISATS, CDR2 ISYDGTV (reference sequence). V gave up 2 bases and J gave up 8 bases; unmatched junction bases: 3. This CDR3 is built from 15 residues.